The 6 T cell receptor beta chains presented below share a single source sample, sequenced in a study of T-cell reconstitution after alpha-beta-depleted transplantation in children. Unique molecular identifiers were incorporated during preparation of the TCRbeta library. TCRdb analysed the PCR reads with MiXCR anew, one entry per CDR3 protein. The data contain 500,000 to 650,000 distinct CDR3 sequences, 13% of them singletons. This specimen consisted of PBMCs, mostly from graft donor cells, obtained 360 days after TCRalphabeta/CD19-depleted stem cell transplant. The receptors derive from a male patient aged 5 to 17 who had a stem cell transplant for acute myeloid leukemia, so the T cells may come from the graft donor.

The J gene is TRBJ2-2, the V gene TRBV5-1, with D perhaps assigned TRBD1 or TRBD2 (5 bases each). The germline V gene has CDR1 SGHRS and CDR2 YFSETQ. The V end was cut by 4 bases, the J end by 1 base, with 11 bases between. This CDR3 has 15 residues. The CDR3 nucleotides are TGCGCCAGCAGCCCGGGACGGATGAACACCGGGGAGCTGTTTTTT. Its translation: CASSPGRMNTGELFF.

The CDR3 bases are TGTGCCAGCGGTTTGGCTAGCGGGAGGGCTGGCACCGGGGAGCTGTTTTTT. This sequence encodes CASGLASGRAGTGELFF. The chain links TRBV2 to TRBJ2-2; 12 bases match TRBD2. V lost 8 bases to trimming and J lost 4 bases; unmatched junction nucleotides: 11. This CDR3 region has 17 residues. The V gene's germline CDR1 is SNHLY and CDR2 FYNNEI.

The chain combines TRBV5-1 with TRBJ2-1, with D hard to call. This CDR3 is built from 12 residues. Germline V gives CDR1 SGHRS, CDR2 YFSETQ. Trimming took off 0 bases at V and 12 bases at J, with 10 bases between the two ends. CDR3 protein: CASSLDWVPQFF. The CDR3 DNA follows: TGCGCCAGCAGCTTGGACTGGGTTCCGCAGTTCTTC.

The chain links TRBV24-1 to TRBJ2-2, with D possibly matching TRBD1 (6 bases). Trimming took off 8 bases at V and 4 bases at J, with 13 bases between the two ends. The germline V gene has CDR1 KGHDR and CDR2 SFDVKD. The CDR3 contains 14 residues. The CDR3 nucleotides read TGTGCCACCATGCAGGGGTCGGGCACCGGGGAGCTGTTTTTT. Translated, it gives CATMQGSGTGELFF.

The table lists this clonotype with many counts. The chain is built from TRBV7-8 and TRBJ2-3, with D maybe TRBD2 (6 bases). The CDR3 covers 17 residues. V lost 3 bases and J lost 4, with 20 bases in between. Looked up from germline, CDR1 is SGHVS and CDR2 is FQNEAQ. In DNA form, the CDR3 reads TGTGCCAGCAGCTTCAACTCGGACTATTCCCCCGCAGATACGCAGTATTTT. This sequence encodes CASSFNSDYSPADTQYF.

The chain carries TRBV5-4 and TRBJ2-3, with TRBD2 matching 8 bases. The CDR3 spans 18 residues. J was trimmed by 4 bases and V by 4 bases; bases with no gene match: 17. Per germline, CDR1 SGHNT and CDR2 YYREEE (reference sequence). The CDR3 coding sequence is TGTGCCAGCAGCCTGGCGGCCCAAAGCGGGAGACGGGCAGATACGCAGTATTTT. Translating gives CASSLAAQSGRRADTQYF. Together with reference TRBV5-4 and TRBJ2-3, the CDR3 gives the full variable domain: ETGVTQSPTHLIKTRGQQVTLRCSSQSGHNTVSWYQQALGQGPQFIFQYYREEENGRGNFPPRFSGLQFPNYSSELNVNALELDDSALYLCASSLAAQSGRRADTQYFGPGTRLTVL.